These 22 T cell receptor beta chains share one sample of origin, sequenced in a study of tumor-infiltrating lymphocytes in oesophageal squamous cell carcinoma. Each CDR3 protein is one row after TCRdb ran MiXCR on the PCR reads. Of more than 10,000 distinct CDR3 sequences listed, roughly 47% are singletons. The specimen was normal esophageal tissue next to the tumor. The receptors originated from a male donor with esophageal squamous cell carcinoma.

The chain uses TRBV24-1 and TRBJ2-5, with TRBD1 matching over 7 bases. The J call may not be correct, given that the DNA end is closer to TRBJ2-1. This CDR3 is built from 14 residues. Germline V gene sequence: CDR1 KGHDR, CDR2 SFDVKD. The CDR3: CATSDGTAYNEQFF. In DNA, the CDR3 is TGTGCCACCAGTGATGGGACAGCCTACAATGAGCAGTTCTTC.

This chain joins TRBV12-3 or TRBV12-4 and TRBJ1-2; maybe TRBD1 (5 bases). The V end was cut by 0 bases, the J end by 4 bases, with 9 bases between. The CDR3 runs to 14 residues. This chain's CDR3 is CASSLAGRIYGYTF. CDR3 bases: TGTGCCAGCAGTTTAGCGGGACGCATCTATGGCTACACCTTC.

By its share, this clonotype is medium-sized. The genes are TRBV7-9 and TRBJ2-5; 9 positions agree with TRBD1. V lost 1 base to trimming and J lost 4 bases; unmatched junction nucleotides: 4. The CDR3 runs to 15 residues. CDR1 and CDR2 (germline): SEHNR, FQNEAQ (reference sequence). The CDR3 sequence: CASSLGDRDGETQYF. In nucleotides, the CDR3 is TGTGCCAGCAGCTTAGGGGACAGGGATGGAGAGACCCAGTACTTC.

The rearrangement links TRBV7-3 to TRBJ2-1, with D unresolved. CDR3 length equals 13 residues. Germline V lookup: CDR1 SGHTA, CDR2 FQGTGA. Trimming took 2 bases from V and 8 from J, leaving 10 bases between them. In DNA form, the CDR3 reads TGTGCCAGCAGCTTAGGTGCCAGAGATGAGCAGTTCTTC. This sequence encodes CASSLGARDEQFF. Complete variable domain (other parts from reference TRBV7-3 and TRBJ2-1): GAGVSQTPSNKVTEKGKYVELRCDPISGHTALYWYRQSLGQGPEFLIYFQGTGAADDSGLPNDRFFAVRPEGSVSTLKIQRTERGDSAVYLCASSLGARDEQFFGPGTRLTVL.

V usage is TRBV11-2 and J usage is TRBJ2-5; D not resolved. With the DNA end fitting TRBJ2-7 better, the J assignment may be wrong. CDR1 and CDR2 from the germline V gene are SGHAT and FQNNGV. The CDR3 sequence is 14 residues long. The DNA of the CDR3 is TGTGCCAGCACCCCAATTGCCAGCTCCTACGAGCAGTACTTC. Its protein product is CASTPIASSYEQYF.

This chain connects TRBV5-6 to TRBJ2-3; 13 bases are shared with TRBD2. V dropped 0 bases and J dropped 5; count of bases not matched to a gene: 9. The CDR3 length is 18 residues. Germline CDR1 reads SGHDT; CDR2 reads YYEEEE. CDR3 in amino acids: CASSLGTSGSRRGDTQYF. The CDR3 nucleotides read TGTGCCAGCAGCTTGGGGACTAGCGGGAGCCGGCGGGGAGATACGCAGTATTTT.

This clonotype was recorded at least ten times. This rearrangement joins TRBV14 to TRBJ2-7; 8 nucleotides align to TRBD2. J lost 5 bases, V lost 0 bases, and 9 bases had no gene match. The CDR3 sequence is 16 residues long. Germline loops: CDR1 SGHDN, CDR2 FVKESK. The CDR3 DNA is TGTGCCAGCAGCCAAGATCGGAGCGGGAGTGGCCACGAGCAGTACTTC. This sequence encodes CASSQDRSGSGHEQYF.

J is TRBJ2-5 and V is TRBV7-2; 7 nucleotides align to TRBD1. The CDR3 length is 15 residues. Germline CDR1 and CDR2: SGHTA and FQGNSA. Germline trimming cut 2 bases from V and 11 bases from J; bases unmatched to any gene: 14. The CDR3 reads CASSLRTGRNDEQYF. The DNA of the CDR3 is TGTGCCAGCAGCTTAAGGACAGGCCGTAACGATGAGCAGTACTTC.

This clonotype appeared many times. The gene calls are TRBV27 and TRBJ2-7; 7 nucleotides line up with TRBD1. The CDR3 loop spans 14 amino acids. The V and J ends lost 4 bases and 2 bases, in that order; junction bases with no gene match: 5. Germline values: CDR1 MNHEY, CDR2 SMNVEV (reference sequence). The CDR3 sequence: CASSSGTVTYEQYF. Written as DNA, the CDR3 is TGTGCCAGCAGTTCCGGGACAGTGACCTACGAGCAGTACTTC.

The chain carries TRBV7-8 and TRBJ2-2, with D perhaps matching TRBD1 (6 bases). This CDR3 region has 15 residues. The germline V gene has CDR1 SGHVS and CDR2 FQNEAQ. V lost 4 bases to trimming and J lost 4 bases, with 13 bases between them. CDR3 amino acids: CASSSRGMGTGELFF. DNA of the CDR3: TGTGCCAGCAGCTCCAGGGGTATGGGCACCGGGGAGCTGTTTTTT.

V gene TRBV19 combines with J gene TRBJ2-5; weak D call: TRBD2 (5 bases). The last part of the DNA fits TRBJ2-1 better; the J call may be wrong. The CDR3 has 12 amino acids. From germline, CDR1 is LNHDA and CDR2 SQIVND (reference sequence). In DNA form, the CDR3 reads TGTGCCAGTAGGAGCACCGGGGATGAGCAGTTCTTC. Translating it yields CASRSTGDEQFF.

This rearrangement joins TRBV7-6 to TRBJ2-2; weak D call: TRBD2 (5 bases). CDR1 is SGHVS, CDR2 FNYEAQ, per germline. The CDR3 consists of 13 residues. V was trimmed by 5 bases and J by 5 bases, leaving 9 bases between them. The CDR3 DNA follows: TGTGCCAGCAGCCCGACGGGAACCGGGGAGCTGTTTTTT. Its protein product is CASSPTGTGELFF.

In this sample, this clonotype turned up once. This chain joins TRBV7-8 and TRBJ2-1, with 8 bases that match TRBD1. With V trimmed by 2 bases and J by 6 bases, 9 bases remained unmatched. The CDR3 is 16 amino acids. Germline V gene data show CDR1 as SGHVS and CDR2 as FQNEAQ. The CDR3 region has the DNA TGTGCCAGCAGCTTAAGGAGGACAGGGATCATCAATGAGCAGTTCTTC. This encodes CASSLRRTGIINEQFF.

J is TRBJ2-1 and V is TRBV24-1; D is undetermined. This CDR3 region has 13 residues. From germline, CDR1 is KGHDR and CDR2 SFDVKD. Deletions cut 6 bases from V and 3 bases from J, with 8 bases between. CDR3 coding DNA: TGTGCCACCAGTATTCTAGGCTACAATGAGCAGTTCTTC. Its protein product is CATSILGYNEQFF.

The table lists this clonotype with many counts. Just one base apart from a much larger clone, this may be a read error. The rearrangement uses TRBV7-9 and TRBJ2-5; D may correspond to TRBD1 or TRBD2 (5 bases each). The end of the DNA fits TRBJ2-1 better, so the J call may be wrong. The CDR3 is 15 amino acids. The germline V gene encodes CDR1 SEHNR and CDR2 FQNEAQ (reference sequence). The CDR3 DNA is TGTGCCAGCAGCTTAGCGGGGGTCAGATCCTACGAGCAGTTCTTC. This sequence encodes CASSLAGVRSYEQFF.

This clonotype was seen more than once but under ten times. The chain has TRBV28 and TRBJ1-2; D call uncertain. Germline assignment: CDR1 MDHEN and CDR2 SYDVKM. Trimming took off 2 bases at V and 4 bases at J, with 11 bases between the two ends. This CDR3 contains 14 residues. CDR3 nucleotides: TGTGCCAGCAGTTTAACGGAGACCCCCTATGGCTACACCTTC. Amino acid sequence: CASSLTETPYGYTF.

This clonotype was counted only a few times. The rearrangement joins TRBV6-1 to TRBJ1-2, with 8 bases identical to TRBD1. Trimming removed 4 bases from V and 5 bases from J; junction bases left unmatched: 6. The CDR3 is 14 residues long. Germline V gene data show CDR1 as MNHNS and CDR2 as SASEGT. The CDR3 nucleotides read TGTGCCAGCAGTGCACAGGGGGGAAAGTATGGCTACACCTTC. Translated, it gives CASSAQGGKYGYTF.

The genes are TRBV11-2 and TRBJ2-7; D call uncertain. Germline V CDR1 and CDR2: SGHAT, FQNNGV. The CDR3 length is 11 residues. Trimming stripped 6 bases from V and 5 bases from J, with 8 bases between. This chain's CDR3 is CASRIGDEQYF. CDR3 nucleotides: TGTGCCAGCAGGATAGGAGACGAGCAGTACTTC.

V usage is TRBV7-6 and J usage is TRBJ2-7; tentative D call: TRBD1 (6 bases). This CDR3 comprises 15 residues. The V and J ends lost 2 bases and 2 bases respectively, with 13 bases between them. Germline V gives CDR1 SGHVS, CDR2 FNYEAQ. The CDR3 DNA follows: TGTGCCAGCAGCTTACCGGGACACCTAACCTACGAGCAGTACTTC. Protein sequence: CASSLPGHLTYEQYF.

The chain combines TRBV4-3 with TRBJ2-7; 7 nucleotides match TRBD1. There are 15 residues in the CDR3. Germline loops: CDR1 LGHNA, CDR2 YSLEER. V lost 0 bases, J lost 2 bases, and 4 bases stayed unmatched. The CDR3 bases are TGCGCCAGCAGCCAAGAACAGGGGTATACCTACGAGCAGTACTTC. Translating it yields CASSQEQGYTYEQYF.

The chain carries TRBV7-8 and TRBJ2-3; D might be TRBD2 (5 bases). The CDR3 consists of 15 residues. V shed 0 bases and J shed 14 bases, with 21 bases lying between them. CDR1 and CDR2 from the germline V gene are SGHVS and FQNEAQ. The CDR3 region is CASSLALESTGELYF. The CDR3 DNA is TGTGCCAGCAGCTTAGCCCTAGAGTCCACCGGGGAGCTGTATTTT. The full variable domain, with the rest looked up from reference TRBV7-8 and TRBJ2-3, is GAGVSQSPRYKVAKRGQDVALRCDPISGHVSLFWYQQALGQGPEFLTYFQNEAQLDKSGLPSDRFFAERPEGSVSTLKIQRTQQEDSAVYLCASSLALESTGELYFGPGTRLTVL.

On this clonotype itself: The junction shows a germline mismatch at one end, possibly a read error. The chain employs TRBV7-6 and TRBJ2-3; TRBD1 agrees at 9 bases. From germline, CDR1 is SGHVS and CDR2 FNYEAQ. The CDR3 extends over 17 amino acids. DNA for the CDR3: TGTGCTAGCAGCTTAGATATCCGGGACAGGGACACAGATACGCAGTATTTT. It yields the protein CASSLDIRDRDTDTQYF.